These T cell receptor beta chains were read from a single sample in a study of T cells after yellow fever vaccination. TCRdb reprocessed the 5' RACE reads via MiXCR and lists one record per CDR3 protein. This sample carries around 350,000 distinct CDR3 sequences, roughly 6.2% of them seen once, and the ten largest clones take over 14%. The sample in question was PBMCs, obtained 5 days after the yellow fever booster vaccination. The receptors were sampled from a man in his thirties or forties who received the YFV17D yellow fever vaccine. CDR3s include the opening cysteine and the closing phenylalanine or tryptophan. A D gene is named only where the DNA matches it firmly. Clone size is given for some rows only: seen once, a few or many times, or a class if the clone is expanded.

clone size: NA; D gene: NA; J gene: TRBJ1-4; V gene: TRBV27; CDR3 DNA: TGTGCCAGCAGTTTGCGGGGTGGGGCAACTAATGAAAAACTGTTTTTT; CDR3 protein: CASSLRGGATNEKLFF
clone size: many; D gene: NA; J gene: TRBJ2-2; V gene: TRBV20-1; CDR3 DNA: TGCAGTGCTAGAGATCGACTGGCTGGGGAGCTGTTTTTT; CDR3 protein: CSARDRLAGELFF
clone size: few; D gene: TRBD2; J gene: TRBJ2-7; V gene: TRBV11-2; CDR3 DNA: TGTGCCGGGAGCGGGACTACGACCTACGAGCAGTACTTC; CDR3 protein: CAGSGTTTYEQYF
clone size: few; D gene: NA; J gene: TRBJ2-7; V gene: TRBV12-3/TRBV12-4; CDR3 DNA: TGTGCCAGCAGTTATGGACAAGGGCTGGAATCGTACTTC; CDR3 protein: CASSYGQGLESYF
clone size: many; D gene: NA; J gene: TRBJ2-5; V gene: TRBV7-6; CDR3 DNA: TGTGCCAGCAGCTTATTCCAGGCTGGGACCCAGTACTTC; CDR3 protein: CASSLFQAGTQYF
clone size: NA; D gene: TRBD2; J gene: TRBJ2-2; V gene: TRBV20-1; CDR3 DNA: TGCAGTGCTAGACGGACTAGCGGGACCGGGGAGCTGTTTTTT; CDR3 protein: CSARRTSGTGELFF
clone size: NA; D gene: NA; J gene: TRBJ2-1; V gene: TRBV6-5; CDR3 DNA: TGTGCCAGCAGTTACTCGCGACAGGCCAACAATGAGCAGTTCTTC; CDR3 protein: CASSYSRQANNEQFF
clone size: many; D gene: NA; J gene: TRBJ2-7; V gene: TRBV20-1; CDR3 DNA: TGCAGTGCATACCGGGACCAGCATTACGAGCAGTACTTC; CDR3 protein: CSAYRDQHYEQYF
clone size: few; D gene: TRBD1; J gene: TRBJ1-5; V gene: TRBV20-1; CDR3 DNA: TGCAGTGCTAGAGGGGGGACAGGGGGTGGCAATCAGCCCCAGCATTTT; CDR3 protein: CSARGGTGGGNQPQHF
clone size: many; D gene: NA; J gene: TRBJ1-2; V gene: TRBV12-3/TRBV12-4; CDR3 DNA: TGTGCCAGCAGTTTTCGAGGGGCCCATGGCTACACCTTC; CDR3 protein: CASSFRGAHGYTF
clone size: NA; D gene: NA; J gene: TRBJ1-5; V gene: TRBV6-2/TRBV6-3; CDR3 DNA: TGTGCCAGCAGTTACCTTCTTGGGGCTCGGCAGCCCCAGCATTTT; CDR3 protein: CASSYLLGARQPQHF
clone size: few; D gene: NA; J gene: TRBJ1-2; V gene: TRBV20-1; CDR3 DNA: TGCAGTGCTAGAGATCGGACCTCGGGGTACACCTTC; CDR3 protein: CSARDRTSGYTF
clone size: many; D gene: NA; J gene: TRBJ1-2; V gene: TRBV6-5; CDR3 DNA: TGTGCCAGCAGTTACTCGAGTCTTAACTATGGCTACACCTTC; CDR3 protein: CASSYSSLNYGYTF
clone size: NA; D gene: NA; J gene: TRBJ2-5; V gene: TRBV20-1; CDR3 DNA: TGCAGTGCTACCTTGGGCAGGGTACGGGAGACCCAGTACTTC; CDR3 protein: CSATLGRVRETQYF
clone size: NA; D gene: NA; J gene: TRBJ2-1; V gene: TRBV20-1; CDR3 DNA: TGCAGTGCTAGGAAAGTTGGGGAGAACTACAATGAGCAGTTCTTC; CDR3 protein: CSARKVGENYNEQFF
clone size: few; D gene: NA; J gene: TRBJ2-5; V gene: TRBV7-2; CDR3 DNA: TGTGCCAGCAGCTTAGAATTCACGTTGGGGGAAGAGACCCAGTACTTC; CDR3 protein: CASSLEFTLGEETQYF